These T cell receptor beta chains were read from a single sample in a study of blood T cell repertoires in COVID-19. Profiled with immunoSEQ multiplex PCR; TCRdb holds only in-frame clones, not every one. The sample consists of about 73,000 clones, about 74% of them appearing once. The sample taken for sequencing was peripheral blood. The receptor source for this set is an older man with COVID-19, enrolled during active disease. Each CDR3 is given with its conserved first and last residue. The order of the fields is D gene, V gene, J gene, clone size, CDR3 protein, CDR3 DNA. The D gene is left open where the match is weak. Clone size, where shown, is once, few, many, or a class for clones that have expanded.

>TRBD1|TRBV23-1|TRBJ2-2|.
CASSRANRGYTGELFF
TGCGCCAGCAGTCGGGCTAACAGGGGGTACACCGGGGAGCTGTTTTTT
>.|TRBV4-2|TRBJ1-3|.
CASSQTTGFSGNTIYF
TGTGCCAGCAGCCAAACAACAGGGTTCTCTGGAAACACCATATATTTT
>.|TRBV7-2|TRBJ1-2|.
CASSFTGRDGYGYTF
TGTGCCAGCAGCTTTACGGGGAGGGACGGCTATGGCTACACCTTC
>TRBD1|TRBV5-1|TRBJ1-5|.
CASSLSPGQGQPQHF
TGCGCCAGCAGCTTGAGCCCCGGACAGGGTCAGCCCCAGCATTTT
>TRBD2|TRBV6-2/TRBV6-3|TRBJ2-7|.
CASSSRGAYEQYF
TGTGCCAGCAGTTCGCGGGGGGCCTACGAGCAGTACTTC
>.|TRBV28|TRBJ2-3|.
CASSFLSGTDTQYF
TGTGCCAGCAGTTTTCTAAGTGGCACAGATACGCAGTATTTT
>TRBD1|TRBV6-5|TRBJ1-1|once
CASRPAGGMGTEAFF
TGTGCCAGCAGGCCGGCAGGGGGCATGGGCACTGAAGCTTTCTTT
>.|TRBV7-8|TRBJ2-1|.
CASSHTARGDEQFF
TGTGCCAGCAGCCACACCGCCCGCGGCGATGAGCAGTTCTTC
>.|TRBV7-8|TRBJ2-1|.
CASSLSSRANSYNEQFF
TGTGCCAGCAGCTTATCGTCCAGGGCGAACTCCTACAATGAGCAGTTCTTC
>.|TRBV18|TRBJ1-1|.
CASSMDTNTEAFF
TGTGCCAGCTCAATGGACACGAACACTGAAGCTTTCTTT
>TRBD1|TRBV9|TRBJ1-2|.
CASSHPDRVTYGYTF
TGTGCCAGCAGCCATCCGGACAGGGTTACGTATGGCTACACCTTC
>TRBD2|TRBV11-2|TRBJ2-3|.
CASSLVASGRAGDTQYF
TGTGCCAGCAGCTTAGTAGCGAGCGGGAGGGCGGGAGATACGCAGTATTTT
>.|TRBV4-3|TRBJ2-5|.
CASSLGASLGGETQYF
TGCGCCAGCAGCCTGGGGGCTTCGTTGGGCGGGGAGACCCAGTACTTC
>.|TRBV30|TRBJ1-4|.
CAWSALRGSEKLFF
TGTGCCTGGAGTGCCCTCCGGGGTAGTGAAAAACTGTTTTTT